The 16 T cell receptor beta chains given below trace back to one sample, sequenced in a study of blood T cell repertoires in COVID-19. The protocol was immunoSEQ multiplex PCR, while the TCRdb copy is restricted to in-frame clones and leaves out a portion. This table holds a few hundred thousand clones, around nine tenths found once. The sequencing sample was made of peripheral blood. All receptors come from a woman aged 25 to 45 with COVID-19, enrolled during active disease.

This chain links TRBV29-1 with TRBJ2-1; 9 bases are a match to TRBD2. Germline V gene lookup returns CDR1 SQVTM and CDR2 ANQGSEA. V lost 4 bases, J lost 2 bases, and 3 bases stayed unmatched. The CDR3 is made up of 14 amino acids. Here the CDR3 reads CSVGIAGAYNEQFF. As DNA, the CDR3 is TGCAGCGTTGGGATAGCGGGAGCCTACAATGAGCAGTTCTTC.

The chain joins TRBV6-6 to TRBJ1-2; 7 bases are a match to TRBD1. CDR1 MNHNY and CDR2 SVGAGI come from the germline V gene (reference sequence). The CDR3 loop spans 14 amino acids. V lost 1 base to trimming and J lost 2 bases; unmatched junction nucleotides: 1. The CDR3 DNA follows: TGTGCCAGCAGTTACTTGGGACAGAACTATGGCTACACCTTC. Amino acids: CASSYLGQNYGYTF.

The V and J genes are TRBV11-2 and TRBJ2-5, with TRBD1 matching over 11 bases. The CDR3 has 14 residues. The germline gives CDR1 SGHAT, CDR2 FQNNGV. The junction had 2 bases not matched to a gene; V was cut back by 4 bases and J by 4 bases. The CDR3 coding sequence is TGTGCCAGCAGCTCGGACAGGGGGCGAGAGACCCAGTACTTC. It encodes CASSSDRGRETQYF.

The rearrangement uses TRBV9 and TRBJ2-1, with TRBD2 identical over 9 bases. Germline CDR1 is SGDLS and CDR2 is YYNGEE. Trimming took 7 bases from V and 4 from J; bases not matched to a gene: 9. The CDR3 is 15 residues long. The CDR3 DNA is TGTGCCAGCTCCCTTAGCGGGGGTGGGTACAATGAGCAGTTCTTC. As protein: CASSLSGGGYNEQFF.

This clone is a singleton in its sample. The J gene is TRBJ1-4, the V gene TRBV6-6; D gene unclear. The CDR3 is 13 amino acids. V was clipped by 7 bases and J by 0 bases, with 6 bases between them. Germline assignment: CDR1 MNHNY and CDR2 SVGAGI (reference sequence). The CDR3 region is CASTPATNEKLFF. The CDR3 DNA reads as TGTGCCAGCACCCCTGCAACTAATGAAAAACTGTTTTTT.

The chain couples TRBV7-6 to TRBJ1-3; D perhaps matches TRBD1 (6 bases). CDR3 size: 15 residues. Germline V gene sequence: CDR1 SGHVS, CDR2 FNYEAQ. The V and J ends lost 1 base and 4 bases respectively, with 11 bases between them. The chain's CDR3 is CASSLGPGGGNTIYF. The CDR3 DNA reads TGTGCCAGCAGCTTAGGACCGGGGGGCGGAAACACCATATATTTT.

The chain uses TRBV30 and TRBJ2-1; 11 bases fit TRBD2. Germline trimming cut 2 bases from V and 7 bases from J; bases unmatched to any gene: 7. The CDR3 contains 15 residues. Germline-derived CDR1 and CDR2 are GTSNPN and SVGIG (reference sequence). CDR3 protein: CAWSSSGRLWNEQFF. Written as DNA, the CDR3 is TGTGCCTGGAGTTCTAGCGGGAGGTTGTGGAATGAGCAGTTCTTC. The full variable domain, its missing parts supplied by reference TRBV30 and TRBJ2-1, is SQTIHQWPATLVQPVGSPLSLECTVEGTSNPNLYWYRQAAGRGLQLLFYSVGIGQISSEVPQNLSASRPQDRQFILSSKKLLLSDSGFYLCAWSSSGRLWNEQFFGPGTRLTVL.

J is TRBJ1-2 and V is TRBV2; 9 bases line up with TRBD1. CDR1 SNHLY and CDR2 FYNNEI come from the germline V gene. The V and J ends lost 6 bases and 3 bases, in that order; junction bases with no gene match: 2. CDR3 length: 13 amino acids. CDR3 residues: CASRDRGDYGYTF. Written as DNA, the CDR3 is TGTGCCAGCAGGGACAGGGGTGACTATGGCTACACCTTC.

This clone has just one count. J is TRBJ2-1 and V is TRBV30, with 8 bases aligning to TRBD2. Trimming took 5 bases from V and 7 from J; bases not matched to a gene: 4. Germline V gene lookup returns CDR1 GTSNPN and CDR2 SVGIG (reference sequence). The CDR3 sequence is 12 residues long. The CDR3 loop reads CAWGGRYNEQFF. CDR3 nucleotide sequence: TGTGCCTGGGGCGGGAGGTATAATGAGCAGTTCTTC. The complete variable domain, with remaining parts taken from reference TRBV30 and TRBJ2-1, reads SQTIHQWPATLVQPVGSPLSLECTVEGTSNPNLYWYRQAAGRGLQLLFYSVGIGQISSEVPQNLSASRPQDRQFILSSKKLLLSDSGFYLCAWGGRYNEQFFGPGTRLTVL.

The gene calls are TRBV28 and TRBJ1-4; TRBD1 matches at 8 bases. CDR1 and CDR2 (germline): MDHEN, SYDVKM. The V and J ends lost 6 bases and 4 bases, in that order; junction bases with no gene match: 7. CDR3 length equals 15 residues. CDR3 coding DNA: TGTGCCAGCAGGTCACAGGGGGTGCATAATGAAAAACTGTTTTTT. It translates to CASRSQGVHNEKLFF.

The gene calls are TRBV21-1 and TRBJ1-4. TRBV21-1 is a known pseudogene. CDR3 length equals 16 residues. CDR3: CASSSKYLRTNEKLFF. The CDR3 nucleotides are TGTGCCAGCAGCTCTAAGTACTTAAGAACTAATGAAAAACTGTTTTTT.

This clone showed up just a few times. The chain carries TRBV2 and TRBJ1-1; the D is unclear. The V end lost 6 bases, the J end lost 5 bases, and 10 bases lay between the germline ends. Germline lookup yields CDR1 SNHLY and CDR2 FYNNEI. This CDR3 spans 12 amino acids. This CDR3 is CASSAPGTEAFF. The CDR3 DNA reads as TGTGCCAGCAGCGCACCCGGGACTGAAGCTTTCTTT.

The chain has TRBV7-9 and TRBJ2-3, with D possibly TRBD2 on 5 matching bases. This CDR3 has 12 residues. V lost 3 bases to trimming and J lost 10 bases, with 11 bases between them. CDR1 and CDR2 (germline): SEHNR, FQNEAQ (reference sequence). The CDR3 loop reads CASSFDEAAQYF. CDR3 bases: TGTGCCAGCAGCTTCGACGAAGCGGCGCAGTATTTT.

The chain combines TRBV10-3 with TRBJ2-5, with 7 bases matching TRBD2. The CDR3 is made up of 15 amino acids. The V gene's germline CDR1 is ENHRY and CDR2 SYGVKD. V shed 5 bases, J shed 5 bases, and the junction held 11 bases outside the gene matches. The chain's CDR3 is CAISTGSGGSETQYF. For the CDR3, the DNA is TGTGCCATCAGTACTGGCTCGGGGGGATCGGAGACCCAGTACTTC.

This CDR3 is CASSQGRDSGYNEQFF. The CDR3, as DNA: TGCGCCAGCAGCCAAGGTCGGGACTCGGGCTACAATGAGCAGTTCTTC. The chain has TRBV4-1 and TRBJ2-1; maybe TRBD2 (6 bases). The CDR3 extends over 16 amino acids. The ends were cut back, 1 base at V and 3 bases at J, with 13 bases in the middle. Germline V gene data show CDR1 as MGHRA and CDR2 as YSYEKL.

CDR3 in amino acids: CASSSWRLAGERYEQYF. CDR3 DNA: TGTGCCAGCAGCTCGTGGCGACTAGCGGGAGAAAGGTACGAGCAGTACTTC. The chain employs TRBV11-2 and TRBJ2-7; 12 bases match TRBD2. In germline, CDR1 is SGHAT, CDR2 FQNNGV. Trimming took 4 bases from V and 4 from J; bases not matched to a gene: 11. This CDR3 contains 17 residues.